What follows are 20 T cell receptor beta chains derived from one specimen sequenced in a study of blood T cell repertoires in COVID-19. Measured with immunoSEQ multiplex PCR; TCRdb has only the in-frame clones, and not every one. The sample records some 400,000 clones, 85% to 90% being singletons. The source material was PBMCs or T cells enriched from blood (not recorded which). The receptor set was obtained from a man aged 25-40 years who had recovered from COVID-19.

Details on this clone: The same CDR3 also results from other DNA sequences found in this sample. The V gene is TRBV27, the J gene TRBJ2-7; tentatively, D is TRBD1 (6 bases). CDR3 size: 14 residues. CDR1 is MNHEY, CDR2 SMNVEV, per germline (reference sequence). V was cut by 2 bases and J by 2 bases, with 10 bases left in between. This CDR3 is CASSLLGGTYEQYF. The CDR3 DNA follows: TGTGCCAGCAGTTTACTTGGGGGCACCTACGAGCAGTACTTC.

CDR3 DNA sequence: TGTGCCAGTTTGGGCAGTCTATTCTATGGCTACACCTTC. This sequence encodes CASLGSLFYGYTF. The chain carries TRBV19 and TRBJ1-2; D unclear. Trimming cost V 8 bases and J 4 bases, with 14 bases left between them. The length of the CDR3 is 13 residues. The V gene's germline CDR1 is LNHDA and CDR2 SQIVND (reference sequence).

This clone was recorded only once. The chain is built from TRBV5-5 and TRBJ2-3; 10 bases fit TRBD2. V was clipped by 1 base and J by 6 bases; unmatched bases: 8. In germline, CDR1 is SGHKS, CDR2 YYEKEE (reference sequence). The CDR3 runs to 16 residues. This CDR3 reads CASSLPSSGSRDTQYF. The CDR3 DNA sequence: TGTGCCAGCAGCTTGCCCTCTAGCGGGAGCCGTGATACGCAGTATTTT.

The CDR3 region has the DNA TGTGCCAGCACCGTACAGGAAAACAGATATAGCAATCAGCCCCAGCATTTT. This gives the protein CASTVQENRYSNQPQHF. The chain combines TRBV6-8 with TRBJ1-5; perhaps TRBD1 as D (5 bases). Germline values: CDR1 MNHGY, CDR2 SAAAGT. CDR3 size: 17 residues. The V end was cut by 7 bases, the J end by 0 bases, with 19 bases between.

V is TRBV11-2 and J is TRBJ2-2; tentative D call: TRBD1 (7 bases). The CDR3 has 14 residues. Per the germline V gene, CDR1 is SGHAT and CDR2 is FQNNGV. V was cut by 9 bases and J by 5 bases, with 16 bases left in between. The CDR3: CASQTQGRTGELFF. Written as DNA, the CDR3 is TGTGCCAGTCAGACACAGGGGAGGACCGGGGAGCTGTTTTTT.

The chain recombines TRBV5-1 with TRBJ2-3; possible D gene TRBD2, 5 bases. Trimming pared 4 bases from V and 2 bases from J, leaving 20 bases between. Germline V gene data show CDR1 as SGHRS and CDR2 as YFSETQ. The CDR3 is 17 residues long. CDR3 amino acids: CASSPDGGDDYTDTQYF. DNA of the CDR3: TGCGCCAGCAGCCCGGACGGCGGAGACGACTACACAGATACGCAGTATTTT.

The chain has TRBV7-2 and TRBJ2-7, with 9 bases that match TRBD2. This CDR3 region has 15 residues. Per germline, CDR1 SGHTA and CDR2 FQGNSA. V shed 5 bases and J 0 bases; nucleotides not matched to a gene: 5. This CDR3 reads CASSLRLADSYEQYF. Here the CDR3 DNA reads TGTGCCAGCAGCCTCCGACTAGCGGACTCCTACGAGCAGTACTTC.

V gene TRBV28 combines with J gene TRBJ2-3; 8 nucleotides line up with TRBD1. V lost 4 bases to trimming and J lost 4 bases; unmatched junction nucleotides: 7. This CDR3 contains 15 residues. Germline V gene lookup returns CDR1 MDHEN and CDR2 SYDVKM. The chain's CDR3 is CASSYAGGPPDTQYF. The CDR3 nucleotides are TGTGCCAGCAGTTACGCAGGGGGCCCCCCAGATACGCAGTATTTT.

This chain connects TRBV18 to TRBJ1-4; D is possibly TRBD1 (6 bases). Germline V gene lookup returns CDR1 KGHSH and CDR2 LQKENI. The length of the CDR3 is 17 residues. The germline V and J ends were trimmed by 1 base and 8 bases, with 20 bases remaining between them. The CDR3 spells CASSPRRGGASGEKLFF. The CDR3 coding sequence is TGTGCCAGCTCACCACGCCGGGGGGGGGCATCGGGAGAAAAACTGTTTTTT.

V and J are TRBV15 and TRBJ2-7; the D gene is possibly TRBD2 (6 bases). Germline V gene lookup returns CDR1 LNHNV and CDR2 YYDKDF (reference sequence). V lost 0 bases to trimming and J lost 0 bases, with 12 bases between them. CDR3 size: 16 residues. The CDR3 DNA reads TGTGCCACCAGCAGAGACGGGACTGAGAGCTCCTACGAGCAGTACTTC. Amino acids: CATSRDGTESSYEQYF.

The J gene is TRBJ1-3, the V gene TRBV5-6; D perhaps matches TRBD1 (5 bases). Germline V lookup: CDR1 SGHDT, CDR2 YYEEEE. Between the trimmed V and J ends, which lost 6 bases and 7 bases, there was a span of 17 bases. This CDR3 contains 14 residues. The CDR3 coding sequence is TGTGCCAGCACCCTTGGTTGGCAGGGTAACACCATATATTTT. Translating it yields CASTLGWQGNTIYF.

This clone showed up just a few times. J is TRBJ2-1 and V is TRBV4-1, with TRBD2 matching over 8 bases. With 0 bases clipped from V and 7 bases from J, the junction kept 8 bases outside the gene matches. From germline, CDR1 is MGHRA and CDR2 YSYEKL. This CDR3 region has 16 residues. The CDR3 nucleotides read TGCGCCAGCAGCCAAGATTGGGGGACTAGATCGAATGAGCAGTTCTTC. This encodes CASSQDWGTRSNEQFF.

This rearrangement joins TRBV12-5 to TRBJ2-1; 7 bases agree with TRBD2. CDR1 and CDR2 (germline): LGHNT, FRNRAP. The V gene end was trimmed by 7 bases and the J gene end by 0 bases; junction bases not matched to a gene: 9. The length of the CDR3 is 16 residues. CDR3: CASDPPWTSSYNEQFF. The CDR3 nucleotides are TGTGCTAGTGACCCTCCGTGGACTAGCTCCTACAATGAGCAGTTCTTC.

The rearrangement uses TRBV9 and TRBJ2-5; 8 bases match TRBD2. Germline-derived CDR1 and CDR2 are SGDLS and YYNGEE. This CDR3 is 16 amino acids long. The trim removed 3 bases at V and 2 bases at J, leaving 9 bases unmatched. CDR3 loop: CASSGYGGLGQETQYF. The CDR3 DNA sequence: TGTGCCAGCAGCGGATATGGGGGACTAGGACAAGAGACCCAGTACTTC.

The J gene is TRBJ2-2, the V gene TRBV9, with TRBD2 identical over 14 bases. Germline CDR1 SGDLS, CDR2 YYNGEE. The trim removed 4 bases at V and 2 bases at J, leaving 22 bases unmatched. The CDR3 is made up of 23 amino acids. Here the CDR3 DNA reads TGTGCCAGCAGCCCAATAGGGGGACAGGCCCGTGGGACTAGCGGGGGCAACACCGGGGAGCTGTTTTTT. As protein: CASSPIGGQARGTSGGNTGELFF.

V usage is TRBV3-1 (or the pseudogene TRBV3-2) and J usage is TRBJ2-1; TRBD2 agrees at 9 bases. The ends lost 3 bases at V and 12 bases at J; junction bases unmatched: 18. The CDR3 is made up of 17 amino acids. Per the germline V gene, CDR1 is LGHDT and CDR2 is YNNKEL (reference sequence). The CDR3 reads CASSQALTLAGPMGQFF. The CDR3 bases are TGTGCCAGCAGCCAGGCTTTAACACTAGCGGGCCCGATGGGGCAGTTCTTC.

The chain recombines TRBV30 with TRBJ1-4; no definite D call. The V gene lost 2 bases and the J gene lost 7 bases, with 2 bases spanning the gap. Germline V lookup: CDR1 GTSNPN, CDR2 SVGIG (reference sequence). The CDR3 runs 10 residues. CDR3 nucleotide sequence: TGTGCCTGGAGTCGTGAAAAACTGTTTTTT. This codes for CAWSREKLFF.

The V gene is TRBV7-3, the J gene TRBJ2-3; tentatively, D is TRBD1 (5 bases). The V and J ends lost 1 base and 11 bases respectively, with 13 bases between them. Germline V lookup: CDR1 SGHTA, CDR2 FQGTGA. CDR3 length: 13 amino acids. This chain's CDR3 is CASSLKGVGLQYF. CDR3 DNA sequence: TGTGCCAGCAGCTTAAAAGGGGTGGGATTGCAGTATTTT. The whole variable domain, remainder taken from reference TRBV7-3 and TRBJ2-3, is GAGVSQTPSNKVTEKGKYVELRCDPISGHTALYWYRQSLGQGPEFLIYFQGTGAADDSGLPNDRFFAVRPEGSVSTLKIQRTERGDSAVYLCASSLKGVGLQYFGPGTRLTVL.

This chain joins TRBV10-3 and TRBJ1-4, with D possibly being TRBD1 (6 bases). Germline CDR1 and CDR2: ENHRY and SYGVKD. CDR3 length: 13 residues. Trimming removed 11 bases from V and 8 bases from J, with 18 bases in between. The CDR3 protein is CASTDRKGEKLFF. CDR3 bases: TGTGCCTCTACCGACAGGAAGGGGGAAAAACTGTTTTTT.

Concerning this clone: Its ends do not fully match the called genes, so a read error is possible. V gene TRBV7-2 combines with J gene TRBJ2-5; D not resolved. The CDR3 sequence is 11 residues long. Germline V gene lookup returns CDR1 SGHTA and CDR2 FQGNSA. The CDR3 is CATSVGETQYF. The DNA for the CDR3 is TGTGCCACCAGCGTCGGGGAGACCCAGTACTTC.